Sequencing of this TCR beta chain was carried out in a study of a mutant IDH1 vaccine in newly diagnosed glioma. Study-wide background: Patients under treatment included around 60% males and 37.5% females and had a mean age of around 43 years. Earlier therapy was either radiotherapy, temozolomide, or both, and most got both.

Sample time point: week 23, last vaccination. Doses of 300 ug of mutant IDH1 20-mer peptide were given with topical imiquimod. Note on this clone: Its matching antigen is unknown.

V lost 3 bases and J 3 bases, leaving 9 bases between the germline ends. This CDR3 is 13 amino acids long. In germline, CDR1 is SGHRS, CDR2 YFSETQ. Profiled with immunoSEQ multiplex PCR; TCRdb holds only in-frame clones, not every one. In the table there are around 19,000 clones, roughly four fifths of which are singletons. The clonotype was recovered from a man aged 25 to 45 with glioma. Sequences were derived from PBMCs, sampled from a glioma patient whose treatment included an IDH1 peptide vaccine. The chain carries TRBV5-1 and TRBJ2-5; D ambiguous. The CDR3 here is CASSSYIEETQYF. CDR3 DNA sequence: TGCGCCAGCAGCTCATACATTGAAGAGACCCAGTACTTC.